Each of the 30 T cell receptor beta chains below was sequenced from the same sample in a study of cytomegalovirus exposure and HLA in healthy donors. With 60 Vbeta and 13 Jbeta primers, the PCR was carried out. TCRdb keeps only in-frame clones here, not all; method: immunoSEQ multiplex PCR. Of about 130,000 clones in the sample, around 80% were seen once. Material for sequencing was PBMCs. The receptors here all came from a man aged 25 to 45 in good health and CMV-seronegative.

The chain carries TRBV7-9 and TRBJ1-1; the D gene is possibly TRBD1 (5 bases). CDR3 length equals 14 residues. Germline CDR1 reads SEHNR; CDR2 reads FQNEAQ (reference sequence). V dropped 2 bases and J dropped 1 base, with 8 bases sitting between them. CDR3 nucleotide sequence: TGTGCCAGCAGCTTAAGAGGACAGAACACTGAAGCTTTCTTT. This gives the protein CASSLRGQNTEAFF.

The chain employs TRBV6-5 and TRBJ2-7; 12 bases are shared with TRBD2. This CDR3 region has 15 residues. V was pared by 8 bases and J by 0 bases, with 5 bases of the junction left unmatched. The V gene's germline CDR1 is MNHEY and CDR2 SVGAGI. The CDR3 is CASRTSGRSSYEQYF. The CDR3, as DNA: TGTGCCAGCCGAACTAGCGGGAGGTCCTCCTACGAGCAGTACTTC.

The rearrangement links TRBV19 to TRBJ2-2, with 7 positions matching TRBD1. Trimming cost V 0 bases and J 7 bases; bases outside gene matches: 14. CDR3 length equals 18 residues. Germline V gene sequence: CDR1 LNHDA, CDR2 SQIVND (reference sequence). In DNA form, the CDR3 reads TGTGCCAGTAGTATAGACCCTTCCTACAGGGGATTTGGCGGGGAGCTGTTTTTT. Its protein product is CASSIDPSYRGFGGELFF.

This clone occurred a few times. The chain couples TRBV6-4 to TRBJ2-3; 8 nucleotides agree with TRBD2. J gave up 3 bases and V 8 bases, and 10 bases lay outside the gene matches. The CDR3 is made up of 15 amino acids. Per the germline V gene, CDR1 is MRHNA and CDR2 is SNTAGT. The CDR3 here is CASSPQAGATDTQYF. The DNA of the CDR3 is TGTGCCAGCTCCCCCCAAGCGGGAGCTACAGATACGCAGTATTTT.

CDR3 region: CASAYEGVNTEAFF. The CDR3 DNA reads TGTGCCAGCGCTTACGAAGGGGTGAACACTGAAGCTTTCTTT. The V and J genes are TRBV9 and TRBJ1-1, with D possibly matching TRBD1 (5 bases). CDR1 and CDR2 (germline): SGDLS, YYNGEE. Trimming took 7 bases from V and 0 from J, leaving 13 bases between them. CDR3 length equals 14 residues.

This clone was found once. The chain recombines TRBV7-9 with TRBJ2-3; 8 positions agree with TRBD2. J gave up 5 bases and V 6 bases, and 10 bases lay outside the gene matches. CDR1 and CDR2 from the germline V gene are SEHNR and FQNEAQ (reference sequence). This CDR3 comprises 15 residues. Written as DNA, the CDR3 is TGTGCCAGCAGTACGCCGCGGGAGGTGAAAGATACGCAGTATTTT. It specifies CASSTPREVKDTQYF.

V gene TRBV5-1 combines with J gene TRBJ2-7; TRBD2 is a possible D gene (5 bases). CDR3 length: 14 residues. Trimming left V 2 bases short and J 0 bases short, with 9 bases between. Germline assignment: CDR1 SGHRS and CDR2 YFSETQ. The CDR3 loop reads CASSLSGSSYEQYF. CDR3 nucleotides: TGCGCCAGCAGCTTAAGCGGAAGCTCCTACGAGCAGTACTTC.

This clone was seen just once. The junction departs from germline at one end; a sequencing error may be responsible. The rearrangement joins TRBV7-7 to TRBJ2-5, with TRBD2 as a possible D gene (7 bases). CDR3 length equals 14 residues. The germline CDR1 and CDR2 sequences are SSHAT and FNYEAQ (reference sequence). CDR3 residues: CASSRMGGGETQYF. CDR3 DNA sequence: TGTGCTAGCAGCCGGATGGGAGGGGGAGAGACCCAGTACTTC.

This clone appeared once. The CDR3 nucleotides are TGTGCCAGCAGCTTAGGGGGAGGGGCGGAGACCCAGTACTTC. It specifies CASSLGGGAETQYF. This chain connects TRBV7-8 to TRBJ2-5; 7 nucleotides match TRBD2. Germline V gene lookup returns CDR1 SGHVS and CDR2 FQNEAQ. V dropped 1 base and J dropped 5; count of bases not matched to a gene: 4. The CDR3 consists of 14 residues. Combining the CDR3 with reference TRBV7-8 and TRBJ2-5 gives the whole variable domain GAGVSQSPRYKVAKRGQDVALRCDPISGHVSLFWYQQALGQGPEFLTYFQNEAQLDKSGLPSDRFFAERPEGSVSTLKIQRTQQEDSAVYLCASSLGGGAETQYFGPGTRLLVL.

The genes are TRBV5-1 and TRBJ2-1; TRBD2 aligns across 13 bases. This CDR3 comprises 16 residues. Germline V lookup: CDR1 SGHRS, CDR2 YFSETQ. Trimming removed 2 bases from V and 4 bases from J; junction bases left unmatched: 3. The CDR3 nucleotides are TGCGCCAGCAGCTTCTCACTAGCGGGAGGGTACAATGAGCAGTTCTTC. Amino acid sequence: CASSFSLAGGYNEQFF.

The V call is TRBV18, the J call TRBJ2-7, with D unclear. Per the germline V gene, CDR1 is KGHSH and CDR2 is LQKENI. Trimming took 2 bases from V and 2 from J, leaving 7 bases between them. The length of the CDR3 is 13 residues. The DNA of the CDR3 is TGTGCCAGCTCACCAAGTCAGACCTACGAGCAGTACTTC. It translates to CASSPSQTYEQYF. The variable domain in full, completed from reference TRBV18 and TRBJ2-7, reads NAGVMQNPRHLVRRRGQEARLRCSPMKGHSHVYWYRQLPEEGLKFMVYLQKENIIDESGMPKERFSAEFPKEGPSILRIQQVVRGDSAAYFCASSPSQTYEQYFGPGTRLTVT.

V and J are TRBV5-1 and TRBJ2-5; TRBD2 matches at 9 bases. V shed 7 bases and J 5 bases; nucleotides not matched to a gene: 9. The CDR3 consists of 14 residues. Germline CDR1 and CDR2: SGHRS and YFSETQ. CDR3 nucleotide sequence: TGCGCCAGCTTTACTTTTAGCGGGAGTGAGACCCAGTACTTC. This encodes CASFTFSGSETQYF.

The chain recombines TRBV6-1 with TRBJ1-2; D not resolved. The CDR3 totals 13 residues. Trimming removed 3 bases at V and 2 bases at J, with 7 bases between. CDR1 is MNHNS, CDR2 SASEGT, per germline. The CDR3, as DNA: TGTGCCAGCAGTGATGACTTGAACTATGGCTACACCTTC. Its translation is CASSDDLNYGYTF.

This clone is a singleton in its sample. The rearrangement uses TRBV28 and TRBJ2-7, with D maybe TRBD2 (7 bases). Germline V lookup: CDR1 MDHEN, CDR2 SYDVKM. V lost 10 bases to trimming and J lost 0 bases, with 16 bases between them. This CDR3 is 14 amino acids long. The CDR3 here is CAIMEGGGSYEQYF. DNA of the CDR3: TGTGCCATCATGGAGGGAGGGGGCTCCTACGAGCAGTACTTC.

The chain recombines TRBV7-9 with TRBJ1-3, with D hard to call. Germline V CDR1 and CDR2: SEHNR, FQNEAQ (reference sequence). The CDR3 is made up of 13 amino acids. Trimming took off 5 bases at V and 3 bases at J, with 8 bases between the two ends. CDR3 sequence: CASSPGFGNTIYF. Written as DNA, the CDR3 is TGTGCCAGCAGCCCGGGGTTTGGAAACACCATATATTTT. Supplemented by reference TRBV7-9 and TRBJ1-3, the full variable domain reads DTGVSQNPRHKITKRGQNVTFRCDPISEHNRLYWYRQTLGQGPEFLTYFQNEAQLEKSRLLSDRFSAERPKGSFSTLEIQRTEQGDSAMYLCASSPGFGNTIYFGEGSWLTVV.

This chain uses TRBV7-7 with TRBJ2-3; weak D call: TRBD1 (6 bases). The V and J ends lost 3 bases and 2 bases respectively, with 12 bases between them. Germline CDR1 and CDR2: SSHAT and FNYEAQ (reference sequence). The CDR3 totals 15 residues. The CDR3 loop reads CASSFQGRPTDTQYF. For the CDR3, the DNA is TGTGCCAGCAGCTTCCAGGGGCGGCCCACAGATACGCAGTATTTT. Combining the CDR3 with reference TRBV7-7 and TRBJ2-3 gives the whole variable domain GAGVSQSPRYKVTKRGQDVTLRCDPISSHATLYWYQQALGQGPEFLTYFNYEAQPDKSGLPSDRFSAERPEGSISTLTIQRTEQRDSAMYRCASSFQGRPTDTQYFGPGTRLTVL.

The rearrangement joins TRBV28 to TRBJ1-2, with D possibly matching TRBD1 (5 bases). CDR1 is MDHEN, CDR2 SYDVKM, per germline. The CDR3 is made up of 13 amino acids. The germline V and J ends were trimmed by 3 bases and 4 bases, with 9 bases remaining between them. CDR3 amino acids: CASSLVGGYGYTF. In DNA form, the CDR3 reads TGTGCCAGCAGTTTGGTGGGGGGCTATGGCTACACCTTC.

The chain uses TRBV9 and TRBJ2-2; 9 nucleotides agree with TRBD2. Trimming at V came to 4 bases and at J to 7 bases, leaving 11 bases not matched to a gene. The germline gives CDR1 SGDLS, CDR2 YYNGEE. This CDR3 region has 16 residues. CDR3 loop: CASSPRVAGVFGELFF. CDR3 DNA: TGTGCCAGCAGCCCCCGCGTAGCGGGAGTGTTCGGGGAGCTGTTTTTT.

The chain couples TRBV7-9 to TRBJ1-2; 7 bases map to TRBD1. The V gene end was trimmed by 6 bases and the J gene end by 4 bases; junction bases not matched to a gene: 5. The CDR3 sequence is 13 residues long. CDR1 is SEHNR, CDR2 FQNEAQ, per germline (reference sequence). CDR3 region: CASRRGTAYGYTF. The CDR3 region has the DNA TGTGCCAGCAGACGCGGGACAGCCTATGGCTACACCTTC.

This sequence joins TRBV9 and TRBJ2-3; 7 bases are a match to TRBD2. The germline gives CDR1 SGDLS, CDR2 YYNGEE. The CDR3 runs 14 residues. Unmatched junction bases numbered 4, after V lost 1 base and J lost 5 bases. The CDR3 DNA is TGTGCCAGCAGCGTACCCTTAGCGGGAGATACGCAGTATTTT. Translated, it gives CASSVPLAGDTQYF.

A word on this clone: Other DNA sequences within the sample encode an identical CDR3. The V call is TRBV28, the J call TRBJ1-5; TRBD1 is a possible D gene (5 bases). With 4 bases removed from V and 1 base from J, the gap between germline ends came to 8 bases. From germline, CDR1 is MDHEN and CDR2 SYDVKM. The CDR3 has 14 residues. CDR3 protein: CASSSGGSNQPQHF. The CDR3 region has the DNA TGTGCCAGCAGTTCGGGGGGAAGCAATCAGCCCCAGCATTTT.

The chain carries TRBV28 and TRBJ1-2; 8 nucleotides match TRBD1. Germline values: CDR1 MDHEN, CDR2 SYDVKM. J lost 6 bases, V lost 4 bases, and 16 bases had no gene match. This CDR3 is 17 amino acids long. The CDR3 DNA is TGTGCCAGCAGTTCGACATCGACAGGGGTATTTGTAGATGGCTACACCTTC. Its translation: CASSSTSTGVFVDGYTF.

This chain links TRBV6-5 with TRBJ1-3; D is ambiguous. CDR3 size: 14 residues. The germline CDR1 and CDR2 sequences are MNHEY and SVGAGI. Trimming took 4 bases from V and 0 from J, leaving 7 bases between them. CDR3 nucleotide sequence: TGTGCCAGCAGTTCGGGGAGCTCTGGAAACACCATATATTTT. It yields the protein CASSSGSSGNTIYF.

The genes are TRBV21-1 and TRBJ2-2; the D segment call TRBD2 is taken from the table without a DNA check. TRBV21-1 is a known pseudogene. This CDR3 has 18 residues. DNA of the CDR3: TGTGCCAGCAGCAAGTTTCCGGGACTATTCTCGAACACCGGGGAGCTGTTTTTT. Its translation is CASSKFPGLFSNTGELFF.

For the CDR3, the DNA is TGTGCCAGCAGCACGGGGACAGGGACCTACAATGAGCAGTTCTTC. It is translated as CASSTGTGTYNEQFF. The chain joins TRBV9 to TRBJ2-1; TRBD1 aligns across 9 bases. This CDR3 comprises 15 residues. V was clipped by 4 bases and J by 2 bases; unmatched bases: 4. Germline-derived CDR1 and CDR2 are SGDLS and YYNGEE.

The chain uses TRBV6-1 and TRBJ2-3; tentatively, D is TRBD2 (7 bases). V was pared by 9 bases and J by 4 bases, with 14 bases between. CDR3 length: 13 amino acids. Germline V gene sequence: CDR1 MNHNS, CDR2 SASEGT. Here the CDR3 DNA reads TGTGCCAGTCGGGGGGCTGGGTCAGATACGCAGTATTTT. Translation: CASRGAGSDTQYF.

With respect to this clone: Relative to the germline gene, one junction end is altered; a read error may explain this. In the same sample, other DNA sequences code for this CDR3. The chain links TRBV25-1 to TRBJ1-1, with 9 positions matching TRBD1. CDR3 size: 14 residues. Germline CDR1 MGHDK, CDR2 SYGVNS. This chain's CDR3 is CASSTTGGAGEAFF. CDR3 nucleotides: TGCGCCAGCAGTACAACAGGGGGCGCAGGTGAAGCTTTCTTT.

Comment on this clone: The same CDR3 also results from other DNA sequences found in this sample. The chain carries TRBV2 and TRBJ1-1; 8 nucleotides match TRBD1. Trimming removed 5 bases from V and 9 bases from J; junction bases left unmatched: 8. This CDR3 has 13 amino acids. Germline V gene sequence: CDR1 SNHLY, CDR2 FYNNEI. The CDR3 DNA reads as TGTGCCAGCAGTTTAGGACAGGGAGGACAAGCTTTCTTT. It translates to CASSLGQGGQAFF.

The chain uses TRBV7-2 and TRBJ2-7, with 8 bases lining up with TRBD2. The V segment lost 4 bases and the J segment 7 bases; nucleotides outside the gene matches: 6. CDR3 length equals 13 residues. Germline values: CDR1 SGHTA, CDR2 FQGNSA. CDR3 sequence (DNA): TGTGCCAGCAGCTACGGGAGGGCCGGAGAGCAGTACTTC. Translation gives CASSYGRAGEQYF.

The chain recombines TRBV4-1 with TRBJ1-2, with a tentative D call TRBD1 (5 bases). CDR1 and CDR2 from the germline V gene are MGHRA and YSYEKL. The V end lost 3 bases, the J end lost 11 bases, and 22 bases lay between the germline ends. The CDR3 contains 15 residues. The CDR3 bases are TGCGCCAGCAGCCAGGGGGGGTTATCGCTAATGGGATACACCTTC. It is translated as CASSQGGLSLMGYTF.